This T cell receptor (beta chain) was recovered during a study of T-cell reconstitution after alpha-beta-depleted transplantation in children. Whole-study findings and limits: Day-60 TCRbeta diversity that was high in some patients was derived from surviving recipient T cells and thymic progenitors. Expanded graft clones, several hundred of them, were reportedly the source of alpha-beta T cells about two months after transplant.

With V trimmed by 8 bases and J by 2 bases, 7 bases remained unmatched. Germline assignment: CDR1 MNHNS and CDR2 SASEGT. The CDR3 length is 14 residues. Researchers prepared the TCRbeta library using unique molecular identifiers, the study reports. TCRdb redid the calling of the PCR reads with MiXCR, one entry per CDR3 protein. The sample has about a million distinct CDR3 sequences; about 31% are singletons. The sample holds a few counts of this clonotype. Its antigen is undetermined. This clonotype was obtained from a boy under three years old who had a stem cell transplant for SCID, so the T cells may come from the graft donor. This sequence joins TRBV6-1 and TRBJ2-3; 7 bases fit TRBD2. Specimen: PBMCs, mostly from graft donor cells, collected 360 days after TCRalphabeta/CD19-depleted stem cell transplant. CDR3 in DNA: TGTGCCAGCGCGGGGGTCTCCCCCACAGATACGCAGTATTTT. Protein product: CASAGVSPTDTQYF.